The 6 T cell receptor beta chains in this list originate from one sample, sequenced in a study of shared clonotypes between healthy human individuals. TCRdb's table, derived via immunoSEQ multiplex PCR, lists solely in-frame clones and lacks some. The data hold roughly 510,000 clones, with about 80% observed a single time. Sequencing used PBMCs. The receptors stem from a woman aged 40 to 55 in good health. Some clones in this sample may be carry-over from other donors' samples.

The chain has TRBV20-1 and TRBJ2-1; D remains unclear. Trimming stripped 5 bases from V and 9 bases from J, with 8 bases between. Looked up from germline, CDR1 is DFQATT and CDR2 is SNEGSKA (reference sequence). CDR3 length equals 10 residues. The CDR3 spells CSAEMGEQFF. The CDR3 DNA sequence: TGCAGTGCTGAAATGGGTGAGCAGTTCTTC.

The V call is TRBV5-1, the J call TRBJ2-3; D might be TRBD1 (5 bases). V lost 0 bases, J lost 2 bases, and 13 bases lay in between. Germline CDR1 SGHRS, CDR2 YFSETQ. The CDR3 loop spans 16 amino acids. In nucleotides, the CDR3 is TGCGCCAGCAGCTTGGGTCAAGGGGCTCCCACAGATACGCAGTATTTT. Translating it yields CASSLGQGAPTDTQYF.

The chain couples TRBV7-2 to TRBJ2-5, with 8 bases matching TRBD2. J lost 5 bases, V lost 5 bases, and 7 bases had no gene match. Germline V gene data show CDR1 as SGHTA and CDR2 as FQGNSA. The CDR3 has 14 residues. Here the CDR3 DNA reads TGTGCCAGCAGCCCCCTCGGACTAGCTGAGACCCAGTACTTC. Protein sequence: CASSPLGLAETQYF.

V is TRBV7-3 and J is TRBJ2-1, with a possible D match to TRBD2 (5 bases). Germline loops: CDR1 SGHTA, CDR2 FQGTGA. Between the trimmed V and J ends, which lost 2 bases and 3 bases, there was a span of 11 bases. The CDR3 consists of 15 residues. CDR3 bases: TGTGCCAGCAGCTTATGGGGTAGCGACTACAATGAGCAGTTCTTC. Amino acid sequence: CASSLWGSDYNEQFF.

The chain uses TRBV28 and TRBJ1-4, with 7 nucleotides matching TRBD1. CDR3 length: 14 residues. Germline V gene lookup returns CDR1 MDHEN and CDR2 SYDVKM. The V gene end was trimmed by 6 bases and the J gene end by 6 bases; junction bases not matched to a gene: 7. For the CDR3, the DNA is TGTGCCAGCAGGATCGGGACAGCTTATGAAAAACTGTTTTTT. As protein: CASRIGTAYEKLFF.

V usage is TRBV28 and J usage is TRBJ1-3; D gene unclear. The V gene lost 2 bases and the J gene lost 4 bases, with 12 bases spanning the gap. This CDR3 spans 15 amino acids. The V gene's germline CDR1 is MDHEN and CDR2 SYDVKM. This CDR3 is CASSLLGVTGNTIYF. The CDR3 DNA reads as TGTGCCAGCAGTTTACTGGGAGTTACAGGAAACACCATATATTTT. The full variable domain, in which reference TRBV28 and TRBJ1-3 provide the parts outside the CDR3, is DVKVTQSSRYLVKRTGEKVFLECVQDMDHENMFWYRQDPGLGLRLIYFSYDVKMKEKGDIPEGYSVSREKKERFSLILESASTNQTSMYLCASSLLGVTGNTIYFGEGSWLTVV.